This TCR beta chain stems from a study of OX40 agonist ivuxolimab in advanced cancers. Study-wide context: Patients received ivuxolimab, an intravenous treatment, every 2 weeks at 0.01 to 10 mg/kg.

The table came from immunoSEQ multiplex PCR; TCRdb's copy has only in-frame clones and leaves some out. The table shows about 94,000 clones, with around 87% occurring only once. Details on this clone: Its target is not known.

Broader study findings: The work left the antigen specificity of expanded peripheral T cells undetermined.

CDR3 length: 15 residues. J gave up 5 bases and V 1 base, and 4 bases lay outside the gene matches. Germline values: CDR1 SGHNT, CDR2 YENEEA. The origin of this receptor is an adult with an advanced solid tumor such as melanoma, head and neck, liver or kidney cancer. Sequenced material: CD4+ or CD8+ T cells sorted from blood, taken in a trial of the OX40 agonist ivuxolimab. The chain couples TRBV11-3 to TRBJ2-2, with 7 bases identical to TRBD1. CDR3 nucleotide sequence: TGTGCCAGCAGCTTAGGACAGGGACGGACCGGGGAGCTGTTTTTT. This codes for CASSLGQGRTGELFF.